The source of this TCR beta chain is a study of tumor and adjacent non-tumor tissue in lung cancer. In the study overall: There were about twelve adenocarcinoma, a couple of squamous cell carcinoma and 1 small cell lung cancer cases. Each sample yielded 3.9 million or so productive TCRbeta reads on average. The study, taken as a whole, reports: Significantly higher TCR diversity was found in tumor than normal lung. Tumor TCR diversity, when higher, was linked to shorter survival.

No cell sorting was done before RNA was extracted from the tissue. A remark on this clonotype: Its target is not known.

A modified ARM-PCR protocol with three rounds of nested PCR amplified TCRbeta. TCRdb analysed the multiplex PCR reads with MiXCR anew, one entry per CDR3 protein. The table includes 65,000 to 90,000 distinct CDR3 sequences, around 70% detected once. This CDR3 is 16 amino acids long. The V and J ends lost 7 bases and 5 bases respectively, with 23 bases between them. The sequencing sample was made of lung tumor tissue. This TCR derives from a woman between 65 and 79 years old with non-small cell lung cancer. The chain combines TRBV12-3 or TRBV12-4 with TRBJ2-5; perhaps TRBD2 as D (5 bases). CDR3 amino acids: CASKSRSELGNETQYF. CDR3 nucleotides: TGTGCCAGCAAATCTCGCTCCGAACTAGGGAATGAGACCCAGTACTTC.